The TCR beta chain described here comes from a study of identical twins. General study points: For monozygotic twins, models underestimated out-of-frame TCR alpha sharing.

V lost 2 bases, J lost 4 bases, and 12 bases lay in between. This CDR3 has 15 residues. TCRdb reprocessed the 5' RACE reads with MiXCR, giving one entry per CDR3 protein. The data show some 730,000 distinct CDR3 sequences, 18% seen once. Comments on this clonotype: Its target is unknown.

The same sample was also studied in work on T cells expressing NK-cell markers. That study reports: No clear determination of HCMV specificity was made for expanded NKG2C+ T cell clones.

The TCR comes from a woman aged 18-30 years in good health. The genes are TRBV12-3 or TRBV12-4 and TRBJ2-1; TRBD2 might be the D (5 bases). Sequenced sample: PBMCs. The CDR3 region has the DNA TGTGCCAGCAGTTTACAGGAGGAAATTTACAATGAGCAGTTCTTC. This encodes CASSLQEEIYNEQFF.